This is a list of T cell receptor beta chains from one sample in a study of T cell clonotyping in hematopoietic cell transplantation. Profiling relied on immunoSEQ multiplex PCR, and the TCRdb table lists in-frame clones only, not all of them. The table has about 9,000 clones, nearly 80% seen once. Sequenced here: peripheral blood mononuclear cells, sampled 180 days after allogeneic stem cell transplant. The receptors stem from a female patient aged 45-65 years who had an allogeneic stem cell transplant from a related donor, so the T cells may come from the graft donor. Some clones in this sample may be carry-over from other donors' samples. CDR3s include the opening cysteine and the closing phenylalanine or tryptophan. The D gene is left open where the match is weak. Clone sizes are given selectively: once, few, many, or a class where the clone is expanded.

j_gene: TRBJ2-7; abundance: .; v_gene: TRBV27; d_gene: .; CDR3aa: CASSLQEGYYEQYF; CDR3nt: TGTGCCAGCAGTTTACAGGAGGGCTACTACGAGCAGTACTTC
j_gene: TRBJ1-5; abundance: .; v_gene: TRBV30; d_gene: TRBD1; CDR3aa: CAWTTTGTGRRNQPQHF; CDR3nt: TGTGCCTGGACCACCACCGGGACAGGGCGCAGGAATCAGCCCCAGCATTTT
j_gene: TRBJ1-1; abundance: once; v_gene: TRBV5-6; d_gene: .; CDR3aa: CASSLQGRSNTEAFF; CDR3nt: TGTGCCAGCAGCTTGCAGGGGCGATCGAACACTGAAGCTTTCTTT
j_gene: TRBJ2-2; abundance: .; v_gene: TRBV5-6; d_gene: .; CDR3aa: CASSLSLRGETGELFF; CDR3nt: TGTGCCAGCAGCTTGTCTCTCAGGGGAGAGACCGGGGAGCTGTTTTTT
j_gene: TRBJ2-5; abundance: few; v_gene: TRBV5-1; d_gene: .; CDR3aa: CASSFTGKETQYF; CDR3nt: TGCGCCAGCAGCTTTACAGGGAAAGAGACCCAGTACTTC
j_gene: TRBJ2-1; abundance: .; v_gene: TRBV4-3; d_gene: TRBD2; CDR3aa: CASSLIAGINEQFF; CDR3nt: TGCGCCAGCAGCCTTATAGCGGGGATCAATGAGCAGTTCTTC
j_gene: TRBJ2-5; abundance: .; v_gene: TRBV5-1; d_gene: .; CDR3aa: CASSRLGAGRRETQYF; CDR3nt: TGCGCCAGCAGCCGCTTAGGGGCGGGAAGGAGAGAGACCCAGTACTTC
j_gene: TRBJ2-2; abundance: .; v_gene: TRBV29-1; d_gene: .; CDR3aa: CSVERSPGDTGELFF; CDR3nt: TGCAGCGTTGAACGATCGCCCGGGGACACCGGGGAGCTGTTTTTT
j_gene: TRBJ1-1; abundance: .; v_gene: TRBV27; d_gene: .; CDR3aa: CASSLRRVGRTEAFF; CDR3nt: TGTGCCAGCAGTTTACGGCGGGTAGGGAGGACTGAAGCTTTCTTT
j_gene: TRBJ2-3; abundance: .; v_gene: TRBV29-1; d_gene: .; CDR3aa: CSVDGAGEGVDTQYF; CDR3nt: TGCAGCGTTGACGGGGCAGGGGAGGGAGTCGATACGCAGTATTTT
j_gene: TRBJ1-4; abundance: few; v_gene: TRBV5-1; d_gene: .; CDR3aa: CASSPRVGSYNEKLFF; CDR3nt: TGCGCCAGCAGCCCGAGAGTCGGCAGCTATAATGAAAAACTGTTTTTT
j_gene: TRBJ2-7; abundance: medium-sized; v_gene: TRBV13; d_gene: .; CDR3aa: CASSSYYEQYF; CDR3nt: TGTGCCAGCAGCTCGTACTACGAGCAGTACTTC
j_gene: TRBJ1-2; abundance: hyperexpanded; v_gene: TRBV13; d_gene: .; CDR3aa: CASSLRQRYPYF; CDR3nt: TGTGCCAGCAGCCTCCGACAGCGGTACCCCTACTTC
j_gene: TRBJ1-2; abundance: .; v_gene: TRBV6-1; d_gene: TRBD1; CDR3aa: CASRHRDSDYGYTF; CDR3nt: TGTGCCAGCAGACACCGGGACAGCGATTATGGCTACACCTTC
j_gene: TRBJ1-2; abundance: once; v_gene: TRBV7-6; d_gene: .; CDR3aa: CASSLGKDGYTF; CDR3nt: TGTGCCAGCAGCTTAGGAAAAGACGGCTACACCTTC
j_gene: TRBJ2-7; abundance: .; v_gene: TRBV29-1; d_gene: TRBD1; CDR3aa: CSVLGFGSGQGAYEQYF; CDR3nt: TGCAGCGTTCTGGGCTTCGGGTCGGGACAGGGGGCCTACGAGCAGTACTTC
j_gene: TRBJ1-1; abundance: .; v_gene: TRBV13; d_gene: .; CDR3aa: CASSQGISTEAFF; CDR3nt: TGTGCCAGCAGCCAGGGAATTTCCACTGAAGCTTTCTTT
j_gene: TRBJ1-2; abundance: .; v_gene: TRBV7-2; d_gene: .; CDR3aa: CASSSPSRYGYTF; CDR3nt: TGTGCCAGCAGCTCGCCTAGTCGTTATGGCTACACCTTC
j_gene: TRBJ1-4; abundance: .; v_gene: TRBV5-8; d_gene: TRBD1; CDR3aa: CASSPPTGGIGEKLFF; CDR3nt: TGTGCCAGCAGCCCGCCCACAGGGGGCATCGGTGAAAAACTGTTTTTT
j_gene: TRBJ2-7; abundance: .; v_gene: TRBV2; d_gene: .; CDR3aa: CASSETSYEQYF; CDR3nt: TGTGCCAGCAGTGAGACATCCTACGAGCAGTACTTC
j_gene: TRBJ2-5; abundance: few; v_gene: TRBV2; d_gene: TRBD2; CDR3aa: CASISGGLQETQYF; CDR3nt: TGTGCCAGCATTAGCGGGGGTCTACAAGAGACCCAGTACTTC
j_gene: TRBJ2-1; abundance: .; v_gene: TRBV19; d_gene: TRBD1; CDR3aa: CASSMGQAANEQFF; CDR3nt: TGTGCCAGTAGTATGGGACAGGCGGCCAATGAGCAGTTCTTC
j_gene: TRBJ1-6; abundance: .; v_gene: TRBV7-2; d_gene: .; CDR3aa: CASSLGAGVAYNSPLHF; CDR3nt: TGTGCCAGCAGCTTAGGGGCAGGGGTAGCCTATAATTCACCCCTCCACTTT
j_gene: TRBJ2-7; abundance: .; v_gene: TRBV6-5; d_gene: .; CDR3aa: CASSPRPRGYHEQYF; CDR3nt: TGTGCCAGCAGTCCCCGTCCCCGGGGTTACCACGAGCAGTACTTC
j_gene: TRBJ1-2; abundance: .; v_gene: TRBV5-6; d_gene: .; CDR3aa: CASSELGSVFGYTF; CDR3nt: TGTGCCAGCAGTGAGCTCGGGTCGGTATTTGGCTACACCTTC
j_gene: TRBJ1-1; abundance: .; v_gene: TRBV7-2; d_gene: .; CDR3aa: CASSLERYTEAFF; CDR3nt: TGTGCCAGCAGCTTAGAACGGTACACTGAAGCTTTCTTT
j_gene: TRBJ2-1; abundance: .; v_gene: TRBV12-5; d_gene: .; CDR3aa: CASGLPEPGLSYNEQFF; CDR3nt: TGTGCTAGTGGTTTGCCTGAGCCAGGGCTCTCCTACAATGAGCAGTTCTTC
j_gene: TRBJ1-2; abundance: .; v_gene: TRBV18; d_gene: TRBD1; CDR3aa: CASGKTGDYGYTF; CDR3nt: TGTGCCAGCGGTAAGACAGGGGACTATGGCTACACCTTC
j_gene: TRBJ1-2; abundance: .; v_gene: TRBV27; d_gene: .; CDR3aa: CASSLGRFHGYTF; CDR3nt: TGTGCCAGCAGTTTAGGCAGGTTTCATGGCTACACCTTC
j_gene: TRBJ1-3; abundance: .; v_gene: TRBV7-2; d_gene: .; CDR3aa: CASSPGSSSGNTIYF; CDR3nt: TGTGCCAGCAGCCCCGGTTCTAGCTCTGGAAACACCATATATTTT
j_gene: TRBJ1-4; abundance: .; v_gene: TRBV7-2; d_gene: .; CDR3aa: CASSRLRPGTTNEKLFF; CDR3nt: TGTGCCAGCAGCCGACTTAGACCTGGGACAACTAATGAAAAACTGTTTTTT
j_gene: TRBJ2-3; abundance: .; v_gene: TRBV9; d_gene: .; CDR3aa: CASSAGFTSTDTQYF; CDR3nt: TGTGCCAGCAGCGCGGGTTTTACTAGCACAGATACGCAGTATTTT
j_gene: TRBJ1-6; abundance: .; v_gene: TRBV25-1; d_gene: .; CDR3aa: CASSETRDSTLHF; CDR3nt: TGTGCCAGCAGTGAAACGAGGGACTCCACCCTCCACTTT
j_gene: TRBJ1-3; abundance: .; v_gene: TRBV30; d_gene: .; CDR3aa: CAWSVLGGTGNTIYF; CDR3nt: TGTGCCTGGAGTGTACTAGGGGGAACAGGAAACACCATATATTTT
j_gene: TRBJ1-2; abundance: .; v_gene: TRBV2; d_gene: TRBD1; CDR3aa: CASDNRGRYGYTF; CDR3nt: TGTGCCAGCGATAACAGGGGGCGCTATGGCTACACCTTC
j_gene: TRBJ1-5; abundance: .; v_gene: TRBV18; d_gene: .; CDR3aa: CASSQDSVYSNQPQHF; CDR3nt: TGTGCCAGCTCCCAGGACAGTGTTTATAGCAATCAGCCCCAGCATTTT
j_gene: TRBJ1-3; abundance: .; v_gene: TRBV7-2; d_gene: .; CDR3aa: CASSPRASGNTIYF; CDR3nt: TGTGCCAGCAGCCCTAGGGCCTCTGGAAACACCATATATTTT
j_gene: TRBJ2-1; abundance: .; v_gene: TRBV19; d_gene: .; CDR3aa: CASSIGAGTYNEQFF; CDR3nt: TGTGCCAGTAGTATTGGGGCAGGTACATACAATGAGCAGTTCTTC
j_gene: TRBJ1-1; abundance: few; v_gene: TRBV5-1; d_gene: .; CDR3aa: CATHGMNTEAFF; CDR3nt: TGCGCCACCCATGGGATGAACACTGAAGCTTTCTTT
j_gene: TRBJ2-1; abundance: .; v_gene: TRBV1; d_gene: .; CDR3aa: CTSSQDWVHPEQFF; CDR3nt: TGCACCAGCAGCCAAGATTGGGTTCACCCGGAGCAGTTCTTC
j_gene: TRBJ2-1; abundance: .; v_gene: TRBV13; d_gene: .; CDR3aa: CASSLGRGNEQFF; CDR3nt: TGTGCCAGCAGCTTAGGCCGAGGGAATGAGCAGTTCTTC